Listed here are 2 T cell receptor beta chains from one sample, sequenced in a study of blood T cells in healthy people across ages. Primed by a sample-barcoded 5' primer and a J-beta primer mix, a second PCR proceeded for about 6 to 12 cycles. MiXCR was run by TCRdb on the 5' RACE reads, yielding one entry per CDR3 protein. The sample yields about 1.6 million distinct CDR3 sequences, about 31% seen once. Sequenced: blood. The receptors derive from a woman in her thirties in good health.

On this clonotype: A junction boundary mismatches the germline segment, possibly from a read error. The CDR3 region is CASSLRGLAYSHEQYF. The CDR3 region has the DNA TGTGCCAGCAGTTTACGGGGACTAGCGTACTCCCACGAGCAGTACTTC. The chain is built from TRBV27 and TRBJ2-7, with 10 bases matching TRBD2. CDR3 length: 16 amino acids. Germline-derived CDR1 and CDR2 are MNHEY and SMNVEV (reference sequence).

The chain has TRBV12-3 or TRBV12-4 and TRBJ2-3; 7 positions match TRBD2. The V gene end was trimmed by 6 bases and the J gene end by 1 base; junction bases not matched to a gene: 19. The CDR3 runs 19 residues. In DNA form, the CDR3 reads TGTGCCAGCAGCTCCCCCGGGGGGTCCCCTATGGGAGGCACAGATACGCAGTATTTT. Protein sequence: CASSSPGGSPMGGTDTQYF.